The clone carrying this T cell receptor beta chain has ten or more counts. The antigen is undetermined. The sample comes from a study of T cells in Graves' hyperthyroidism and ophthalmopathy. Study context: Prior to any treatment, at the point of initial diagnosis, peripheral blood was collected.

Patients showing uncontrolled infection, other autoimmune disease, pregnancy or lactation were ineligible. Amplified TCR beta CDR3 regions came from RNA transcripts. The HTBI set primed first-round TCR CDR3 RT-PCR. Each CDR3 protein is one row after TCRdb ran MiXCR on the multiplex PCR reads. This sample has roughly 180,000 distinct CDR3 sequences; roughly 9.4% occur once, and the top ten carry 22%. The CDR3 extends over 16 amino acids. The V gene lost 3 bases and the J gene lost 1 base, with 14 bases spanning the gap. Germline CDR1 is KGHSH and CDR2 is LQKENI. Study-wide points: A model built on 13 V-J features separated ophthalmopathy from stable hyperthyroidism.

Sequences were obtained from blood. This chain uses TRBV18 with TRBJ2-3, with a possible D match to TRBD1 (6 bases). The TCR sequence derives from a woman younger than 35 with Graves' hyperthyroidism that later progressed to Graves' ophthalmopathy. CDR3 sequence (DNA): TGTGCCAGCTCACCCACGAGGGGGACCCGCACAGATACGCAGTATTTT. Its protein is CASSPTRGTRTDTQYF.